These T cell receptor beta chains were read from a single sample in a study of blood T cell repertoires in COVID-19. The table came from immunoSEQ multiplex PCR; TCRdb's copy has only in-frame clones and leaves some out. The data show 25,000 or so clones, nearly 90% seen once. Specimen: peripheral blood. These receptors originate from a man aged 70-80 years with acute or convalescent COVID-19. CDR3s include the opening cysteine and the closing phenylalanine or tryptophan. Fields, in order: V gene, clone size, D gene, J gene, CDR3 DNA, CDR3 protein. The D gene is left open where the match is weak. Where a row states a size, it is once, few, many or the class of an expanded clone; other rows omit it.

>TRBV13|.|TRBD1|TRBJ2-5
TGTGCCAGCAGCTTACAGGGGGATCTAGAGACCCAGTACTTC
CASSLQGDLETQYF
>TRBV5-4|.|TRBD2|TRBJ2-2
TGTGCCAGCAGCGCCGGGACTAGCGGGAGAAGCGGGGAGCTGTTTTTT
CASSAGTSGRSGELFF
>TRBV21-1|.|.|TRBJ2-1
TGTGCCAGCAGCAAAGGAAGGGACAGGGTTCGTGAGCAGTTCTTC
CASSKGRDRVREQFF
>TRBV7-8|.|.|TRBJ2-5
TGTGCCAGCAGCCCCAGAGACAAAGAGACCCAGTACTTC
CASSPRDKETQYF
>TRBV5-1|.|TRBD1|TRBJ1-2
TGCGCCAGCAGCTTAGGGACAGGGGGCTATGGCTACACCTTC
CASSLGTGGYGYTF
>TRBV12-5|.|TRBD2|TRBJ2-1
TGTGCTAGTGGTTTGGGGTCGAGGACTAGCGGGAGCAATGAGCAGTTCTTC
CASGLGSRTSGSNEQFF
>TRBV5-5|.|TRBD1|TRBJ1-4
TGTGCCAGCAGCTCTTACTCCGGGACAGGGAATGAAAAACTGTTTTTT
CASSSYSGTGNEKLFF
>TRBV19|.|.|TRBJ2-3
TGTGCCAGTACTTCGCCGACTGTTAGCACAGATACGCAGTATTTT
CASTSPTVSTDTQYF
>TRBV6-2/TRBV6-3|few|TRBD2|TRBJ2-7
TGTGCCAGCAGCTCCTCGGATAGCGGGAGCGGGTACGAGCAGTACTTC
CASSSSDSGSGYEQYF
>TRBV4-1|.|TRBD1|TRBJ2-1
TGCGCCAGCAGAAGGACAGGCCGAAATGAGCAGTTCTTC
CASRRTGRNEQFF
>TRBV6-5|.|TRBD2|TRBJ2-1
TGTGCCAGCAGTTACTCTCGGCTAGCGGGAATCAATGAGCAGTTCTTC
CASSYSRLAGINEQFF
>TRBV6-2/TRBV6-3|.|.|TRBJ2-7
TGTGCCAGCAGTTACGCGGGGCCGTCCTACGAGCAGTACTTC
CASSYAGPSYEQYF
>TRBV4-2|.|TRBD1|TRBJ2-4
TGTGCCAGCAGCCAAGACGAGGGGGCAAGAAACATTCAGTACTTC
CASSQDEGARNIQYF
>TRBV3-1/TRBV3-2|once|.|TRBJ2-3
TGTGCCAGCAGCCAAGAGCCCTCGGTGGATACGCAGTATTTT
CASSQEPSVDTQYF
>TRBV27|.|TRBD1|TRBJ2-5
TGTGCCAGCAGTTCTTGGGACAGTTCCCAAGAGACCCAGTACTTC
CASSSWDSSQETQYF
>TRBV7-3|.|.|TRBJ1-1
TGTGCCAGCAGCTTAAATCCCCATTCCACTGAAGCTTTCTTT
CASSLNPHSTEAFF
>TRBV23-1|.|.|TRBJ2-7
TGCGCCAGCAGTCAGGCGGACGAGCAGTACTTC
CASSQADEQYF
>TRBV9|.|TRBD1|TRBJ1-2
TGTGCCAGCAGCCCCCCGCCAGGGGGCGGCTACACCTTC
CASSPPPGGGYTF
>TRBV28|once|.|TRBJ1-5
TGTGCCAGCAGTTTGGGGAGATCGAGCAATCAGCCCCAGCATTTT
CASSLGRSSNQPQHF
>TRBV19|.|TRBD2|TRBJ2-5
TGTGCCAGTAGCCGTGGACTAGCGGGAGAGACCCAGTACTTC
CASSRGLAGETQYF
>TRBV5-1|once|.|TRBJ1-1
TGCGCCAGCAGCTTGGCCGGGAACACTGAAGCTTTCTTT
CASSLAGNTEAFF
>TRBV5-4|.|.|TRBJ1-2
TGTGCCAGCACCCAGGGCGGGGAAGATAACTATGGCTACACCTTC
CASTQGGEDNYGYTF
>TRBV27|.|TRBD1|TRBJ1-2
TGTGCCAGCAGTTTATCCGCAGGGGGCGCGTCGGGCTACACCTTC
CASSLSAGGASGYTF
>TRBV15|.|TRBD1|TRBJ2-5
TGTGCCACCAGCGGACCGGGACAGGGTAAAGAGGAGACCCAGTACTTC
CATSGPGQGKEETQYF
>TRBV6-5|.|.|TRBJ2-7
TGTGCCAGCAGGCAACCGAGCTCCTACGAGCAGTACTTC
CASRQPSSYEQYF
>TRBV19|once|.|TRBJ2-5
TGTGCCAGTAGTATGGCCTTCCAAGAGACCCAGTACTTC
CASSMAFQETQYF
>TRBV5-6|.|.|TRBJ1-5
TGTGCCAGCAGCTGGGGGGTTAATCAGCCCCAGCATTTT
CASSWGVNQPQHF
>TRBV7-9|.|TRBD2|TRBJ2-1
TGTGCCAGCACCGAGGGGCCTAGCGGGAGTACTGCCAATGAGCAGTTCTTC
CASTEGPSGSTANEQFF
>TRBV7-2|once|TRBD2|TRBJ2-4
TGTGCCAGCAGCTTAATGCGGGGGGGTAACATTCAGTACTTC
CASSLMRGGNIQYF